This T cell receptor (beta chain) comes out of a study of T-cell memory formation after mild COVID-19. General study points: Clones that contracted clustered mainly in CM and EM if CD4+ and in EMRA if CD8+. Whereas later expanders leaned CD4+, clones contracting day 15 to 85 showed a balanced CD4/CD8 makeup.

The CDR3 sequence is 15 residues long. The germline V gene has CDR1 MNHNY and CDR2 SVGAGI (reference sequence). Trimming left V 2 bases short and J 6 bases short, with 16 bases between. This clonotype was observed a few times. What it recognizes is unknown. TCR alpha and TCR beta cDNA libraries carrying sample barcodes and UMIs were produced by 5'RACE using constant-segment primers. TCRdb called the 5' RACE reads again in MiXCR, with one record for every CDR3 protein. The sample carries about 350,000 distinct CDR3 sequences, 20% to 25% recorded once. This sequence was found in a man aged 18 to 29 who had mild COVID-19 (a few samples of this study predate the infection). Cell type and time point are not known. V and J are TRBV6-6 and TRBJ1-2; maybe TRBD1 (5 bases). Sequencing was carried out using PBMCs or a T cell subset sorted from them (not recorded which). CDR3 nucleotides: TGTGCCAGCAGTTACACCCCGGGGACCGTCGATGGCTACACCTTC. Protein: CASSYTPGTVDGYTF.